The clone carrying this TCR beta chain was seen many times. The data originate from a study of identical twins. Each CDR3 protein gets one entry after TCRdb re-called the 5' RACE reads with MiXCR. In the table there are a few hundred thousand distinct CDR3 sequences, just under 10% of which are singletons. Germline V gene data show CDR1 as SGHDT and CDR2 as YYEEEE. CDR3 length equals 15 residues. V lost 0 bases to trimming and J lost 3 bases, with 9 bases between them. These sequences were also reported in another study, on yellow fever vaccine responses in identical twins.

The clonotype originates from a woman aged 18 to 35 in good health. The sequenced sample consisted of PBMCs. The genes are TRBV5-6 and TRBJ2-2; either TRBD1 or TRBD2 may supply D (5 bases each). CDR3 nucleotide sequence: TGTGCCAGCAGCTTGGCTCAGGGAGACACCGGGGAGCTGTTTTTT. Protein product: CASSLAQGDTGELFF.